One T cell receptor beta chain is described in this entry. CDR1 is KGHSH and CDR2 is LQKENI in the germline V gene. Germline trimming cut 2 bases from V and 4 bases from J; bases unmatched to any gene: 5. This CDR3 is built from 15 residues. This record belongs to a study of blood T cell repertoires in COVID-19. In the study overall: Researchers got acute and convalescent COVID-19 samples from the United States, Italy and Spain. T cells, B-cell-depleted T cells, or PBMCs supplied cDNA or gDNA.

Authors' data handling: Estimation of nucleated cell counts relied on the amplification of reference gene primers. TCRdb keeps only in-frame clones here, not all; method: immunoSEQ multiplex PCR. That table gives V, J and clone size, and the DNA gave D and trimming. The profile shows 95,000 to 100,000 clones, approximately 84% of them singletons. Sequences were obtained from peripheral blood. The chain uses TRBV18 and TRBJ1-5, with 7 bases matching TRBD1. The TCR comes from a man between 70 and 80 years old with acute or convalescent COVID-19. The CDR3 loop is CASSPETGPNQPQHF. CDR3 sequence (DNA): TGTGCCAGCTCACCAGAGACAGGGCCGAATCAGCCCCAGCATTTT.